These 21 T cell receptor beta chains share one sample of origin, sequenced in a study of blood T cells in healthy people across ages. Alongside a J-beta primer mix, a sample-barcoded 5' primer served in a second PCR lasting roughly 6 to 11 cycles. TCRdb itself ran the 5' RACE reads through MiXCR, one entry per CDR3 protein. The repertoire holds around 1.5 million distinct CDR3 sequences, with around 59% as singletons. Sequenced sample: blood. These receptors were collected from a man in his late teens or twenties in good health.

The chain recombines TRBV20-1 with TRBJ2-7, with 8 bases that match TRBD2. CDR1 and CDR2 (germline): DFQATT, SNEGSKA (reference sequence). This CDR3 contains 14 residues. Trimming took 1 base from V and 10 from J; bases not matched to a gene: 12. CDR3 coding DNA: TGCAGTGCTAGAGGAACGACAGCGGGGGAAGCCCAGTACTTC. This encodes CSARGTTAGEAQYF.

The table lists this clonotype with a few counts. The rearrangement links TRBV10-3 to TRBJ1-2; D not certain. Germline CDR1 reads ENHRY; CDR2 reads SYGVKD. This CDR3 comprises 11 residues. Between the trimmed V and J ends, which lost 3 bases and 6 bases, there was a span of 5 bases. CDR3 sequence (DNA): TGTGCCATCAGTGACGCGAATGGCTACACCTTC. As protein: CAISDANGYTF.

The genes are TRBV4-1 and TRBJ2-7, with 10 bases aligning to TRBD1. Germline loops: CDR1 MGHRA, CDR2 YSYEKL. The CDR3 sequence is 16 residues long. The V gene end was trimmed by 0 bases and the J gene end by 4 bases; junction bases not matched to a gene: 6. The CDR3 loop reads CASSQEGGTGAYEQYF. CDR3 DNA sequence: TGCGCCAGCAGCCAAGAAGGGGGGACAGGGGCGTACGAGCAGTACTTC.

This clonotype was seen once. The chain couples TRBV11-2 to TRBJ2-5; 10 bases align to TRBD2. The CDR3 sequence is 18 residues long. In germline, CDR1 is SGHAT, CDR2 FQNNGV. V gave up 3 bases and J gave up 1 base; unmatched junction bases: 11. The CDR3 region is CASSLDFWSGGAQETQYF. CDR3 in DNA: TGTGCCAGCAGCTTGGATTTTTGGAGCGGGGGGGCCCAAGAGACCCAGTACTTC.

This clonotype appeared a few times. V gene TRBV14 combines with J gene TRBJ2-3; D not resolved. In germline, CDR1 is SGHDN, CDR2 FVKESK. The CDR3 runs to 15 residues. Trimming shortened V by 5 bases and J by 4 bases, and 16 bases separated the two germline ends. Here the CDR3 DNA reads TGTGCCAGCAGCGCCTATGGTCCCGGCCCAGATACGCAGTATTTT. Translation: CASSAYGPGPDTQYF.

Only a few counts were recorded for this clonotype. The chain recombines TRBV4-1 with TRBJ2-5; D perhaps matches TRBD1 (6 bases). The CDR3 is made up of 16 amino acids. V was shortened by 1 base and J by 1 base, with 13 bases between the two germline ends. From germline, CDR1 is MGHRA and CDR2 YSYEKL. The CDR3 DNA reads as TGCGCCAGCAGCCAAGGCCCGACAGGCTTCCAAGAGACCCAGTACTTC. This gives the protein CASSQGPTGFQETQYF.

The V gene is TRBV2, the J gene TRBJ2-1; 7 nucleotides line up with TRBD1. Germline values: CDR1 SNHLY, CDR2 FYNNEI. With 6 bases clipped from V and 6 bases from J, the junction kept 2 bases outside the gene matches. The length of the CDR3 is 12 residues. The CDR3 here is CASRGDSNEQFF. The CDR3 DNA follows: TGTGCCAGCAGAGGGGACAGCAATGAGCAGTTCTTC.

This clonotype occurred a few times. V and J are TRBV3-1 and TRBJ2-7; TRBD1 agrees at 9 bases. Looked up from germline, CDR1 is LGHDT and CDR2 is YNNKEL (reference sequence). The V and J ends lost 0 bases and 2 bases, in that order; junction bases with no gene match: 8. CDR3 length equals 17 residues. CDR3 residues: CASSQDAPGQGPYEQYF. The CDR3 region has the DNA TGTGCCAGCAGCCAAGATGCACCGGGACAGGGCCCCTACGAGCAGTACTTC.

The rearrangement joins TRBV5-1 to TRBJ2-7; 9 bases are a match to TRBD1. V lost 4 bases and J lost 2; bases outside the gene matches: 7. The CDR3 extends over 15 amino acids. Germline V lookup: CDR1 SGHRS, CDR2 YFSETQ. The CDR3 sequence: CASSPDRGPTYEQYF. The CDR3 coding sequence is TGCGCCAGCAGCCCGGACAGGGGTCCGACCTACGAGCAGTACTTC.

The V and J genes are TRBV6-2 or TRBV6-3 and TRBJ1-2; possible D gene TRBD1, 5 bases. CDR3 size: 16 residues. Germline V gives CDR1 MNHEY, CDR2 SVGEGT. V lost 2 bases and J 7 bases, leaving 20 bases between the germline ends. The CDR3 sequence is CASSYNLQALPSGYTF. For the CDR3, the DNA is TGTGCCAGCAGTTACAACTTACAGGCTTTACCATCTGGCTACACCTTC.

The chain employs TRBV4-2 and TRBJ1-4, with 7 bases aligning to TRBD1. CDR1 and CDR2 (germline): LGHNA, YNFKEQ. The CDR3 has 15 residues. V lost 2 bases to trimming and J lost 7 bases; unmatched junction nucleotides: 7. For the CDR3, the DNA is TGTGCCAGCAGCCAACTTAGGGGGCTGGGTGAAAAACTGTTTTTT. Residues: CASSQLRGLGEKLFF.

This clonotype was recorded only once. This chain uses TRBV15 with TRBJ2-1; 8 bases match TRBD2. V lost 1 base, J lost 7 bases, and 6 bases stayed unmatched. This CDR3 is built from 15 residues. CDR1 is LNHNV and CDR2 is YYDKDF in the germline V gene (reference sequence). The CDR3 DNA reads as TGTGCCACCAGCAGAGTGGGCGGGGGGAATAATGAGCAGTTCTTC. Residues: CATSRVGGGNNEQFF. The full variable domain, rest sourced from reference TRBV15 and TRBJ2-1, is DAMVIQNPRYQVTQFGKPVTLSCSQTLNHNVMYWYQQKSSQAPKLLFHYYDKDFNNEADTPDNFQSRRPNTSFCFLDIRSPGLGDTAMYLCATSRVGGGNNEQFFGPGTRLTVL.

This chain uses TRBV28 with TRBJ2-7; TRBD2 might be the D (5 bases). The CDR3 is made up of 15 amino acids. Per the germline V gene, CDR1 is MDHEN and CDR2 is SYDVKM. Trimming removed 5 bases at V and 5 bases at J, with 19 bases between. The DNA of the CDR3 is TGTGCCAGCAGTGACCCGGGAAATTCCCCTGACGAGCAGTACTTC. Translated: CASSDPGNSPDEQYF.

This sequence joins TRBV12-3 or TRBV12-4 and TRBJ1-4, with D unresolved. The CDR3 spans 13 residues. Between the trimmed V and J ends, which lost 0 bases and 11 bases, there was a span of 10 bases. CDR3 amino acids: CASSLAYLGKLFF. The CDR3 nucleotides are TGTGCCAGCAGTTTAGCCTACTTGGGGAAACTGTTTTTT.

The V call is TRBV29-1, the J call TRBJ2-1; TRBD2 might be the D (5 bases). CDR1 is SQVTM and CDR2 is ANQGSEA in the germline V gene. CDR3 length: 15 amino acids. The V end was cut by 7 bases, the J end by 0 bases, with 16 bases between. CDR3 sequence: CSAVFGIPSYNEQFF. Written as DNA, the CDR3 is TGCAGCGCTGTCTTCGGGATACCCTCCTACAATGAGCAGTTCTTC.

The rearrangement joins TRBV2 to TRBJ2-1; D gene uncertain. V was cut by 1 base and J by 15 bases, with 13 bases left in between. The CDR3 extends over 12 amino acids. The germline V gene encodes CDR1 SNHLY and CDR2 FYNNEI. Here the CDR3 reads CASSEEGRALFF. The DNA of the CDR3 is TGTGCCAGCAGTGAAGAGGGCCGAGCGCTGTTCTTC.

J is TRBJ1-2 and V is TRBV18; 7 bases line up with TRBD1. The CDR3 runs 15 residues. V trimming: 3 bases; J trimming: 6 bases; junction bases outside the gene matches: 10. Germline V CDR1 and CDR2: KGHSH, LQKENI. The CDR3 bases are TGTGCCAGCTCACCCGCTGACAGGGCTTCCCATGGCTACACCTTC. Protein product: CASSPADRASHGYTF.

This sequence joins TRBV7-9 and TRBJ2-7; 10 bases are shared with TRBD2. Germline trimming cut 2 bases from V and 5 bases from J; bases unmatched to any gene: 6. The germline V gene has CDR1 SEHNR and CDR2 FQNEAQ (reference sequence). CDR3 length: 15 amino acids. The CDR3 protein is CASSLPSGGAHEQYF. CDR3 DNA sequence: TGTGCCAGCAGCTTACCCAGCGGGGGGGCCCACGAGCAGTACTTC.

This chain uses TRBV25-1 with TRBJ1-2; D gene unclear. With 6 bases removed from V and 3 bases from J, the gap between germline ends came to 11 bases. The CDR3 contains 13 residues. Germline V gene lookup returns CDR1 MGHDK and CDR2 SYGVNS. The CDR3 DNA follows: TGTGCCAGCAGGAATCCGTGGGACTATGGCTACACCTTC. Amino acid sequence: CASRNPWDYGYTF.

This clonotype has more than one count but fewer than ten. The rearrangement uses TRBV3-1 and TRBJ2-5, with a tentative D call TRBD2 (6 bases). V was cut by 6 bases and J by 2 bases, with 19 bases left in between. This CDR3 region has 16 residues. Germline CDR1 LGHDT, CDR2 YNNKEL (reference sequence). In nucleotides, the CDR3 is TGTGCCAGCAGAGTTTGGGCCCGCGGGGAACAAGAGACCCAGTACTTC. It specifies CASRVWARGEQETQYF.

The rearrangement uses TRBV5-1 and TRBJ1-2; TRBD1 agrees at 12 bases. The CDR3 sequence is 13 residues long. V trimming: 6 bases; J trimming: 6 bases; junction bases outside the gene matches: 3. Germline values: CDR1 SGHRS, CDR2 YFSETQ. CDR3 coding DNA: TGCGCCAGCACCGGGACAGGGGGCAATGGCTACACCTTC. Protein: CASTGTGGNGYTF.